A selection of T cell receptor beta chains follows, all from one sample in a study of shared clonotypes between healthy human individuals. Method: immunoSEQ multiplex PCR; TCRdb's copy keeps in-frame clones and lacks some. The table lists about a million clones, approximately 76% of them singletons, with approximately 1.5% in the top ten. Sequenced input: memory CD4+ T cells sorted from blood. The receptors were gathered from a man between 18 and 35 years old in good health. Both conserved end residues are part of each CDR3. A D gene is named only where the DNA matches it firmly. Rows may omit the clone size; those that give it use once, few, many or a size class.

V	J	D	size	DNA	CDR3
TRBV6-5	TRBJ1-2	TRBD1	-	TGTGCCAGCAGCCGAGACAGGGGGTCGGGCTACACCTTC	CASSRDRGSGYTF
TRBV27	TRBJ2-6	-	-	TGTGCCAGCCGGAGGTCAGGGGCCAACGTCCTGACTTTC	CASRRSGANVLTF
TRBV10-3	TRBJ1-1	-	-	TGTGCCATCAGTGGATTGGAGAACACTGAAGCTTTCTTT	CAISGLENTEAFF
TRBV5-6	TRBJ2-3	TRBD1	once	TGTGCCAGCAGCTTGGGGGGACAGGTAGGTCAGCCCCAGTATTTT	CASSLGGQVGQPQYF
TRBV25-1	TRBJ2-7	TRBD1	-	TGTGCCAGCAGAGGACAGGGTAACTCCTACGAGCAGTACTTC	CASRGQGNSYEQYF
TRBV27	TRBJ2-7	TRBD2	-	TGTGCCAGCAGTTTATCGAGGAGCGGGACCTACGAGCAGTACTTC	CASSLSRSGTYEQYF
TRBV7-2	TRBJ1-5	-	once	TGTGCCAGCAGCTTAGGACGAAAGAATCAGCCCCAGCATTTT	CASSLGRKNQPQHF
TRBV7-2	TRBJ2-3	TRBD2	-	TGTGCCAGCAGCCCCGGACTAGCTTCAGGGGCAGATACGCAGTATTTT	CASSPGLASGADTQYF
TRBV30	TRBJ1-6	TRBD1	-	TGTGCCTGGAGCGGGACAGGGAATTCACCCCTCCACTTT	CAWSGTGNSPLHF
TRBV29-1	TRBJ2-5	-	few	TGCAGCGTTGTGATCGGGGCCGAAGAGACCCAGTACTTC	CSVVIGAEETQYF
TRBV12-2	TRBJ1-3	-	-	TGTGCAAGTCGCTTAGAGCGGCTCGGTCGACAGGGGTTAATCACCATATATTTT	CASRLERLGRQGLITIYF
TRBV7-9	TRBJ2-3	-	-	TGTGCCAGCAGCGAGAGAGACCGCACAGATACGCAGTATTTT	CASSERDRTDTQYF
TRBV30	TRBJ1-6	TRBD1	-	TGTGCCTGGAGTGCAGGACAGGGAAATTCACCCCTCCACTTT	CAWSAGQGNSPLHF
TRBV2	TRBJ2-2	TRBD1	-	TGTGCCAGCAGTGACCCTCCACAGGGGAATACCGGGGAGCTGTTTTTT	CASSDPPQGNTGELFF
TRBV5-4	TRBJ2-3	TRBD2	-	TGTGCCAGCAGCTTGGGGCTAGCGGGACCCACAGATACGCAGTATTTT	CASSLGLAGPTDTQYF
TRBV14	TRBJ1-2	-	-	TGTGCCAGCAGCCGGGTCCGGGGACCGGAGGGGATTTATGGCTACACCTTC	CASSRVRGPEGIYGYTF
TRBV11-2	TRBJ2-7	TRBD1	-	TGTGCCAGCAGCTTGTACAGGGGGGTCTACGAGCAGTACTTC	CASSLYRGVYEQYF
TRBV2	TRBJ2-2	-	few	TGTGCCAGCAACAGACTAGTGTCCGGGGAGCTGTTTTTT	CASNRLVSGELFF
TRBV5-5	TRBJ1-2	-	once	TGTGCCAGCAGCTTGACTGAAACTAACTATGGCTACACCTTC	CASSLTETNYGYTF
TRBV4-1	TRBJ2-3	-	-	TGCGCCAGCAGCCAAGACGAGGGGGGCGGCGCAGATACGCAGTATTTT	CASSQDEGGGADTQYF
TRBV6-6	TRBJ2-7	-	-	TGTGCCAGCAGCCCCGGGAGCTACTACGAGCAGTACTTC	CASSPGSYYEQYF
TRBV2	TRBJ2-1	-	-	TGTGCCAGCAGGCTGGACTATCGGGTGTTCTTC	CASRLDYRVFF
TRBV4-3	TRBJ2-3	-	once	TGCGCCAGCAGCCCACTGGAGTGGGAAAAGCAGTATTTT	CASSPLEWEKQYF
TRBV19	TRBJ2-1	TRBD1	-	TGTGCCAGTCGACAGGGGACCTACAATGAGCAGTTCTTC	CASRQGTYNEQFF
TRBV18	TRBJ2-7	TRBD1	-	TGTGCCAGCTCACCACAGAGACAGGGGGAGCAGCAGTACTTC	CASSPQRQGEQQYF
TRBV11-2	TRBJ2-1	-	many	TGTGCCAGCAGCTTAGGTAAGAACTTAAACAATGAGCAGTTCTTC	CASSLGKNLNNEQFF
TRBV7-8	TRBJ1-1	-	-	TGTGCCAGCAGCTTAGTCCAGGGATCCTACACTGAAGCTTTCTTT	CASSLVQGSYTEAFF
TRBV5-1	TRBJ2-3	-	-	TGCGCCAGCAGCTCGCAAATAAGCACAGATACGCAGTATTTT	CASSSQISTDTQYF
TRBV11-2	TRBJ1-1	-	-	TGTGCCAGCAGCTTAGAGCGGGCTCCAGGCGGGAACACTGAAGCTTTCTTT	CASSLERAPGGNTEAFF
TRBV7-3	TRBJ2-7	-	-	TGTGCCAGCAGCTTAAAAGCACCTTCGGCCTACGAGCAGTACTTC	CASSLKAPSAYEQYF
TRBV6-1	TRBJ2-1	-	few	TGTGCCAGCAGTGAAGCCCCGATCACCCTCAAGCGGAGCTCCTACAATGAGCAGTTCTTC	CASSEAPITLKRSSYNEQFF
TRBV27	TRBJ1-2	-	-	TGTGCCAGCAGTTTGAAGGGGACGGATGGCTACACCTTC	CASSLKGTDGYTF
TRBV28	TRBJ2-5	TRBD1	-	TGTGCCAGCAGTTTATCGGGACAGGGGCAGGAGACCCAGTACTTC	CASSLSGQGQETQYF
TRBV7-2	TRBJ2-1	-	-	TGTGCCAGCAGCAGCGGAGCTTCCTACAATGAGCAGTTCTTC	CASSSGASYNEQFF
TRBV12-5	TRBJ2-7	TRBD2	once	TGTGCTAGTGCCCGCGGCGGGAGGGTTCATGAGCAGTACTTC	CASARGGRVHEQYF
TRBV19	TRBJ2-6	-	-	TGTGCCAGTAGTATACTCCGGGACATTGTTTCTGGTGGGGCCAACGTCCTGACTTTC	CASSILRDIVSGGANVLTF
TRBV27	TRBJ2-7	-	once	TGTGCCAGCAGTTTGATGTTCTCGGGATCGGCCTACGAGCAGTACTTC	CASSLMFSGSAYEQYF
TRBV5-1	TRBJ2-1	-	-	TGCGCCAGCAGCGGCGACAGGTCCGATGAGCAGTTCTTC	CASSGDRSDEQFF
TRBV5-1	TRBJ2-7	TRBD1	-	TGCGCCAGCAGCTTGGGACAGGGGGCTTGGGAGCAGTACTTC	CASSLGQGAWEQYF
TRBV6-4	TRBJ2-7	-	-	TGTGCCAGCAGAGAGACAGGAGTCTCTTCCTACGAGCAGTACTTC	CASRETGVSSYEQYF
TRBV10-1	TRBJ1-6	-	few	TGCGCCAGCAGTGAGTCGAAAGGATCACCCCTCCACTTT	CASSESKGSPLHF
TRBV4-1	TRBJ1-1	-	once	TGCGCCAGCAGCCAAGGGGGTCTGAGGACTGAAGCTTTCTTT	CASSQGGLRTEAFF
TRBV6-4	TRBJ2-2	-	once	TGTGCCAGCAGTGTACTAGCAAACACCGGGGAGCTGTTTTTT	CASSVLANTGELFF
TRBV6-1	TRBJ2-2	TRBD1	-	TGTGCCAGCAGTGGACAGGGCACCGGGGAGCTGTTTTTT	CASSGQGTGELFF
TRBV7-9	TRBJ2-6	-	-	TGTGCCAGCGGGCAGACCTCTGGGGCCAACGTCCTGACTTTC	CASGQTSGANVLTF
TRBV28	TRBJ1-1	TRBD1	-	TGTGCCAGTAAGACAGGGGCGATGAACACTGAAGCTTTCTTT	CASKTGAMNTEAFF
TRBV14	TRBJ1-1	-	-	TGTGCCAGCAGCCAAGTAGTGGGCCCGTCGAACACTGAAGCTTTCTTT	CASSQVVGPSNTEAFF
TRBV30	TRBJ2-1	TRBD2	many	TGTGCCTGGAGTTCCGACGGGAGGGCCCTCAATGAGCAGTTCTTC	CAWSSDGRALNEQFF
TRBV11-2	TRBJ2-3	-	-	TGTGCCAGCAGCTCCTGGCCCGGCGGGGCCGCAGATACGCAGTATTTT	CASSSWPGGAADTQYF
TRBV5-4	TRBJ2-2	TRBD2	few	TGTGCCAGCAGCCCGAAGCGGGAGCTCACCGCGGAGCTGTTTTTT	CASSPKRELTAELFF
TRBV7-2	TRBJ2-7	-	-	TGTGCCAGCAGCCCCGGGCTACAGGGCTACGAGCAGTACTTC	CASSPGLQGYEQYF
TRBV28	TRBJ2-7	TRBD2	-	TGTGCCAGCAGTTTACGACTAGCGGGGGGCGGGGCCTTC	CASSLRLAGGGAF
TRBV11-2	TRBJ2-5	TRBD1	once	TGTGCCAGCAGCCCAGGACAGGTTATAGAGACCCAGTACTTC	CASSPGQVIETQYF
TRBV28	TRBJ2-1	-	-	TGTGCCAGCACCGAAGACAGCAACCTCATCGATGAGCAGTTCTTC	CASTEDSNLIDEQFF